These 16 T cell receptor beta chains originate from one sample sequenced in a study of cytomegalovirus exposure and HLA in healthy donors. Primers included in the PCR were 60 Vbeta and 13 Jbeta primers. Repertoires were generated with immunoSEQ multiplex PCR, while TCRdb's copy carries only in-frame clones and drops some. The sample has fewer than 130,000 clones, approximately 82% seen once. Sequenced input: PBMCs. The source is a man aged 25-45 years in good health and CMV-seropositive.

V is TRBV28 and J is TRBJ2-5; no clear D. CDR1 is MDHEN, CDR2 SYDVKM, per germline. The CDR3 has 12 amino acids. Trimming removed 3 bases from V and 4 bases from J, with 6 bases in between. In DNA form, the CDR3 reads TGTGCCAGCAGTTTCTCGGTAGAGACCCAGTACTTC. It translates to CASSFSVETQYF.

This chain connects TRBV7-9 to TRBJ2-2, with 9 bases that match TRBD2. The CDR3 has 15 residues. The J segment lost 7 bases and the V segment lost 5 bases, leaving 8 bases of the junction unmatched. Germline CDR1 SEHNR, CDR2 FQNEAQ (reference sequence). The CDR3 here is CASSARGGAFGELFF. In DNA, the CDR3 is TGTGCCAGCAGCGCCCGCGGGGGGGCCTTCGGGGAGCTGTTTTTT.

This sequence joins TRBV28 and TRBJ1-5; D might be TRBD1 (5 bases). The CDR3 has 15 residues. V was shortened by 4 bases and J by 0 bases, with 10 bases between the two germline ends. Germline CDR1 reads MDHEN; CDR2 reads SYDVKM. Written as DNA, the CDR3 is TGTGCCAGCAGTTCCACAGGATTTAGCAATCAGCCCCAGCATTTT. Translating it yields CASSSTGFSNQPQHF.

The genes are TRBV18 and TRBJ1-3; D is possibly TRBD1 (6 bases). V gave up 5 bases and J gave up 4 bases, with 15 bases separating them. CDR1 and CDR2 (germline): KGHSH, LQKENI. This CDR3 has 15 residues. CDR3 bases: TGTGCCAGCTCAATCCGGGACATCGGGGGAAACACCATATATTTT. Protein: CASSIRDIGGNTIYF.

This clone has a handful of counts. V gene TRBV6-5 combines with J gene TRBJ2-7; 7 bases map to TRBD2. V shed 2 bases and J 3 bases; nucleotides not matched to a gene: 1. CDR3 length: 13 residues. Germline CDR1 MNHEY, CDR2 SVGAGI. The CDR3 DNA follows: TGTGCCAGCAGTTACCCGGGGGGCTACGAGCAGTACTTC. Residues: CASSYPGGYEQYF.

For this clone: One junction end disagrees with the germline gene, perhaps due to a read error. This CDR3 is also generated by other DNA sequences in the sample. The J gene is TRBJ1-4, the V gene TRBV7-9; TRBD1 agrees at 7 bases. Germline V gives CDR1 SEHNR, CDR2 FQNEAQ (reference sequence). This CDR3 has 14 residues. The CDR3 protein is CASSFGQGEEKLFF. The CDR3 region has the DNA TGTGCCAGTAGCTTCGGGCAGGGGGAGGAAAAACTGTTTTTT.

This clone occurred once. The J gene is TRBJ2-1, the V gene TRBV6-5; D gene ambiguous. This CDR3 has 13 residues. Per germline, CDR1 MNHEY and CDR2 SVGAGI. The V end was cut by 2 bases, the J end by 2 bases, with 4 bases between. DNA for the CDR3: TGTGCCAGCAGTTACGACACCTACAATGAGCAGTTCTTC. The encoded protein is CASSYDTYNEQFF.

The table lists this clone with a count of one. The chain recombines TRBV25-1 with TRBJ2-5; D not resolved. The DNA matches TRBJ2-7 better at its end, which makes the J call doubtful. The CDR3 extends over 13 amino acids. From germline, CDR1 is MGHDK and CDR2 SYGVNS. This CDR3 is CASSPGPSYEQYF. In DNA, the CDR3 is TGTGCCAGCAGTCCCGGTCCCTCCTACGAGCAGTACTTC.

The J gene is TRBJ2-5, the V gene TRBV14, with a weak D call TRBD1 (6 bases). Trimming shortened V by 5 bases and J by 2 bases, and 15 bases separated the two germline ends. The CDR3 runs to 15 residues. In germline, CDR1 is SGHDN, CDR2 FVKESK. CDR3: CASSYAGTRQETQYF. The CDR3 coding sequence is TGTGCCAGCAGCTACGCCGGGACACGACAAGAGACCCAGTACTTC.

The chain uses TRBV7-9 and TRBJ2-2; 9 bases line up with TRBD1. J gave up 0 bases and V 5 bases, and 10 bases lay outside the gene matches. This CDR3 region has 18 residues. In germline, CDR1 is SEHNR, CDR2 FQNEAQ (reference sequence). The CDR3 is CASSLPDRGAANTGELFF. CDR3 in DNA: TGTGCCAGCAGCCTCCCGGACAGGGGAGCAGCGAACACCGGGGAGCTGTTTTTT.

The J gene is TRBJ2-2, the V gene TRBV7-3, with D possibly matching TRBD2 (6 bases). V dropped 6 bases and J dropped 8 bases, with 19 bases sitting between them. The germline gives CDR1 SGHTA, CDR2 FQGTGA. The CDR3 has 15 amino acids. CDR3 coding DNA: TGTGCCAGCAGTTACGCACTAGCCATGGGTGGGGAGCTGTTTTTT. This encodes CASSYALAMGGELFF.

J is TRBJ1-2 and V is TRBV28; D not resolved. Germline loops: CDR1 MDHEN, CDR2 SYDVKM. The CDR3 is 12 residues long. V lost 8 bases and J lost 2, with 9 bases in between. CDR3 sequence (DNA): TGTGCCAGCCGTGAGGGCAACTATGGCTACACCTTC. Its protein product is CASREGNYGYTF.

The chain links TRBV7-9 to TRBJ2-4; 7 positions agree with TRBD1. With V trimmed by 5 bases and J by 0 bases, 7 bases remained unmatched. Germline values: CDR1 SEHNR, CDR2 FQNEAQ (reference sequence). The CDR3 runs 16 residues. The CDR3 loop reads CASSGHTGEAKNIQYF. The DNA of the CDR3 is TGTGCCAGCAGCGGCCACACAGGGGAAGCCAAAAACATTCAGTACTTC.

This clone was detected once. This specimen includes other DNA sequences encoding the same CDR3. V gene TRBV9 combines with J gene TRBJ2-2; possible D gene TRBD1, 6 bases. Germline V gene sequence: CDR1 SGDLS, CDR2 YYNGEE. V was pared by 0 bases and J by 0 bases, with 9 bases between. The CDR3 consists of 16 residues. CDR3 loop: CASSVGGGANTGELFF. In DNA form, the CDR3 reads TGTGCCAGCAGCGTAGGAGGGGGAGCGAACACCGGGGAGCTGTTTTTT.

The CDR3 region is CASSYSYLSYNEQFF. The CDR3 region has the DNA TGTGCCAGCAGTTACTCCTATCTCTCCTACAATGAGCAGTTCTTC. The chain uses TRBV6-5 and TRBJ2-1; D remains unclear. The CDR3 runs 15 residues. V dropped 0 bases and J dropped 0 bases, with 6 bases sitting between them. The germline CDR1 and CDR2 sequences are MNHEY and SVGAGI.

The genes are TRBV7-8 and TRBJ2-2, with 12 bases lining up with TRBD2. Losses at the gene ends were 4 bases for V and 6 bases for J; bases not matched to a gene: 9. The V gene's germline CDR1 is SGHVS and CDR2 FQNEAQ. The CDR3 covers 17 residues. DNA for the CDR3: TGTGCCAGCAGCTCACGACTAGCGGGGGACAGGTCCGGGGAGCTGTTTTTT. It is translated as CASSSRLAGDRSGELFF.